This T cell receptor (beta chain) was sequenced during a study of shared clonotypes between healthy human individuals. The donor cohort consisted entirely of Caucasian adults residing in Nashville, Tennessee. From germline, CDR1 is MNHNY and CDR2 SVGAGI (reference sequence). V dropped 7 bases and J dropped 6; count of bases not matched to a gene: 6. CDR3 length equals 14 residues. Study-level points and caveats: Relative to memory subsets, naive subsets generally showed larger estimated richness.

Turning to this clone: The antigen remains undetermined.

Sequencing was performed with immunoSEQ multiplex PCR; in TCRdb, only in-frame clones are kept and a portion is missing. The sample gives some 900,000 clones, less than 85% of which show up once; over 1.3% is in the top ten. The receptor comes from a man aged 18 to 29 in good health. This chain uses TRBV6-6 with TRBJ2-2, with TRBD2 identical over 9 bases. The sample was memory CD4+ T cells sorted from blood. Subset given: CD45RA-negative fraction. This CDR3 reads CASIGLAGPGELFF. CDR3 sequence (DNA): TGTGCCAGCATCGGCCTAGCGGGACCCGGGGAGCTGTTTTTT.